The T cell receptor beta chain described here comes from a study of vaccination effects on CD4 cells after COVID-19. ViraFEST used viral peptide pools to expand antigen-specific CD4+ T cells before sequencing. Isolating CD4+ T cells followed approximately 10 days of culture. PCR confirmed that the person was infected with SARS-CoV-2 between March and December 2020. The researchers cultured 1.5 million to 2.5 million PBMC per well with 8.5 to 10 IU/ml IL-2 and around 9.5 ug/ml peptides. Trimming took 4 bases from V and 6 from J; bases not matched to a gene: 5. The CDR3 consists of 13 residues. CDR1 is SGHTA and CDR2 is FQGNSA in the germline V gene. Study results and limitations: After vaccination, spike-reactive clones in convalescents were mostly new vaccine-induced clones.

About this clone: What it binds is not known.

Libraries were prepared by immunoSEQ multiplex PCR; TCRdb keeps only in-frame clonotypes and omits some of them. This sample yields around 49,000 clones, of which approximately 70% are seen a single time; about 31% belongs to the top ten. The source is a human donor who had a prior SARS-CoV-2 infection. This material consisted of CD4+ T cells from PBMCs cultured with a peptide pool, taken before COVID-19 vaccination. V and J are TRBV7-2 and TRBJ2-7, with 8 bases matching TRBD1. CDR3 DNA sequence: TGTGCCAGCAGCTCTGACACAGGGGGCGAGCAGTACTTC. This encodes CASSSDTGGEQYF. Full variable domain (missing parts from reference TRBV7-2 and TRBJ2-7): GAGVSQSPSNKVTEKGKDVELRCDPISGHTALYWYRQSLGQGLEFLIYFQGNSAPDKSGLPSDRFSAERTGGSVSTLTIQRTQQEDSAVYLCASSSDTGGEQYFGPGTRLTVT.